The next 12 T cell receptor beta chains were all read from a single sample in a study of blood T cell repertoires in COVID-19. The protocol was immunoSEQ multiplex PCR, while the TCRdb copy is restricted to in-frame clones and leaves out a portion. This table has 250,000 to 350,000 clones, about nine tenths appearing once. Sequencing was carried out using peripheral blood. These receptors originate from a woman aged 25 to 39 with active or convalescent COVID-19.

The chain combines TRBV18 with TRBJ2-7; TRBD1 is a possible D gene (6 bases). Between the trimmed V and J ends, which lost 0 bases and 4 bases, there was a span of 13 bases. This CDR3 spans 15 amino acids. Per the germline V gene, CDR1 is KGHSH and CDR2 is LQKENI. For the CDR3, the DNA is TGTGCCAGCTCACCACCCGGGACACCCTTATACGAGCAGTACTTC. It specifies CASSPPGTPLYEQYF.

The genes are TRBV6-6 and TRBJ1-1; no definite D call. Germline-derived CDR1 and CDR2 are MNHNY and SVGAGI (reference sequence). V lost 6 bases to trimming and J lost 8 bases, with 13 bases between them. This CDR3 has 12 amino acids. CDR3 DNA sequence: TGTGCCAGCAGCTTATTCGGGGTAGAAGCTTTCTTT. Its protein product is CASSLFGVEAFF.

This rearrangement joins TRBV5-1 to TRBJ1-1, with D possibly being TRBD1 (6 bases). Trimming left V 0 bases short and J 6 bases short, with 15 bases between. The CDR3 spans 15 residues. The V gene's germline CDR1 is SGHRS and CDR2 YFSETQ. CDR3 coding DNA: TGCGCCAGCAGCTTGGCGGTGGGGACAACCTCTGAAGCTTTCTTT. Residues: CASSLAVGTTSEAFF. The full variable domain, rest sourced from reference TRBV5-1 and TRBJ1-1, is KAGVTQTPRYLIKTRGQQVTLSCSPISGHRSVSWYQQTPGQGLQFLFEYFSETQRNKGNFPGRFSGRQFSNSRSEMNVSTLELGDSALYLCASSLAVGTTSEAFFGQGTRLTVV.

This chain joins TRBV20-1 and TRBJ1-2, with TRBD1 identical over 7 bases. The junction had 8 bases not matched to a gene; V was cut back by 3 bases and J by 4 bases. This CDR3 spans 14 amino acids. Per the germline V gene, CDR1 is DFQATT and CDR2 is SNEGSKA (reference sequence). The CDR3 loop is CSASPRGQPYGYTF. CDR3 DNA: TGCAGTGCTAGTCCCCGGGGACAGCCCTATGGCTACACCTTC.

The chain is built from TRBV9 and TRBJ2-3; D is perhaps TRBD1 (5 bases). V lost 0 bases to trimming and J lost 1 base, with 21 bases between them. Germline V CDR1 and CDR2: SGDLS, YYNGEE. This CDR3 is 19 amino acids long. The CDR3: CASSVVQSGRGWGTDTQYF. CDR3 DNA: TGTGCCAGCAGCGTAGTCCAATCCGGAAGGGGATGGGGCACAGATACGCAGTATTTT.

The chain combines TRBV9 with TRBJ2-2, with 9 nucleotides matching TRBD1. The V and J ends lost 0 bases and 4 bases, in that order; junction bases with no gene match: 16. The CDR3 spans 20 residues. Germline V gives CDR1 SGDLS, CDR2 YYNGEE. CDR3 sequence (DNA): TGTGCCAGCAGCGTAGGCCTGAGGACAGGGGATGACTCAGCCACCGGGGAGCTGTTTTTT. Its protein product is CASSVGLRTGDDSATGELFF.

The rearrangement uses TRBV30 and TRBJ1-1; possibly TRBD1 for D (6 bases). Per the germline V gene, CDR1 is GTSNPN and CDR2 is SVGIG (reference sequence). The CDR3 consists of 12 residues. Trimming took 1 base from V and 10 from J, leaving 13 bases between them. CDR3 residues: CAWSETGRRAFF. CDR3 sequence (DNA): TGTGCCTGGAGTGAAACAGGGAGAAGAGCTTTCTTT.

The chain combines TRBV19 with TRBJ1-4, with 7 nucleotides matching TRBD1. J was trimmed by 8 bases and V by 5 bases; bases with no gene match: 8. Germline CDR1 reads LNHDA; CDR2 reads SQIVND (reference sequence). This CDR3 spans 14 amino acids. This CDR3 reads CASSPYHRGEKLFF. Here the CDR3 DNA reads TGTGCCAGTAGTCCCTACCACAGGGGAGAAAAACTGTTTTTT.

The genes are TRBV27 and TRBJ1-2, with 9 bases identical to TRBD1. This CDR3 has 17 amino acids. V trimming: 4 bases; J trimming: 4 bases; junction bases outside the gene matches: 13. Germline V lookup: CDR1 MNHEY, CDR2 SMNVEV (reference sequence). CDR3 DNA sequence: TGTGCCAGCAGTTCGAGAGGGACAGGGCCCCGGACCTATGGCTACACCTTC. Translated: CASSSRGTGPRTYGYTF.

V and J are TRBV4-3 and TRBJ2-6; a possible D gene is TRBD1 (6 bases). The CDR3 consists of 16 residues. V shed 1 base and J shed 3 bases, with 10 bases lying between them. CDR1 LGHNA and CDR2 YSLEER come from the germline V gene. The CDR3 sequence: CASSQGGLSGANVLTF. In nucleotides, the CDR3 is TGCGCCAGCAGCCAAGGGGGGCTAAGTGGGGCCAACGTCCTGACTTTC.

J is TRBJ2-2 and V is TRBV7-2; D unclear. CDR1 is SGHTA and CDR2 is FQGNSA in the germline V gene. V was trimmed by 0 bases and J by 1 base, leaving 3 bases between them. The CDR3 extends over 14 amino acids. CDR3 nucleotides: TGTGCCAGCAGCTTAGCCTGGAACACCGGGGAGCTGTTTTTT. Protein sequence: CASSLAWNTGELFF.

Concerning this clone itself: At one end the junction does not follow the germline gene, possibly because of a read error. The chain is built from TRBV11-2 and TRBJ2-7; unclear D gene. CDR1 is SGHAT, CDR2 FQNNGV, per germline. The CDR3 loop spans 14 amino acids. CDR3 coding DNA: TGTGCCAGCAGTTTAGGGTACAGCTCCTACGAGCAGTACTTC. This gives the protein CASSLGYSSYEQYF.